Presented here are 5 T cell receptor beta chains from one specimen sequenced in a study of T cell repertoires in cytomegalovirus infection. MiXCR was run by TCRdb on the reads, yielding one entry per CDR3 protein. The sample lists more than 500,000 distinct CDR3 sequences; about 15% were seen once. The sequenced sample was CD8+ T cells from PBMCs. The receptor set was obtained from a human donor in good health (CMV status not recorded). Some clones in this sample may be carry-over from other donors' samples.

The genes are TRBV5-6 and TRBJ2-1; D gene unclear. V lost 4 bases, J lost 10 bases, and 15 bases lay in between. Germline V gives CDR1 SGHDT, CDR2 YYEEEE. This CDR3 region has 13 residues. Here the CDR3 DNA reads TGTGCCAGCAGCCCTGGCCGTGGTATGGAGCAGTTCTTC. It specifies CASSPGRGMEQFF.

The chain is built from TRBV5-1 and TRBJ2-1; 9 nucleotides match TRBD1. CDR3 length: 15 amino acids. The ends lost 4 bases at V and 4 bases at J; junction bases unmatched: 6. Germline V lookup: CDR1 SGHRS, CDR2 YFSETQ. The CDR3 loop is CASSTGQGSYNEQFF. The CDR3 DNA reads as TGCGCCAGCAGCACGGGACAGGGTAGTTACAATGAGCAGTTCTTC.

This clonotype was detected ten times or more. The rearrangement joins TRBV7-9 to TRBJ1-4; D might be TRBD1 (5 bases). The CDR3 spans 17 residues. Trimming pared 5 bases from V and 4 bases from J, leaving 20 bases between. Germline lookup yields CDR1 SEHNR and CDR2 FQNEAQ (reference sequence). CDR3 region: CASSVLSGEWVNEKLFF. The CDR3 coding sequence is TGTGCCAGCAGCGTCCTGTCGGGGGAGTGGGTTAATGAAAAACTGTTTTTT.

This clonotype was counted at least ten times. The CDR3 region has the DNA TGTGCCAGCAGTTTTGTGGCCCTAAGCTCCTACGAGCAGTACTTC. Translated: CASSFVALSSYEQYF. The V gene is TRBV27, the J gene TRBJ2-7; D gene uncertain. V dropped 3 bases and J dropped 0 bases, with 12 bases sitting between them. The CDR3 contains 15 residues. Germline CDR1 reads MNHEY; CDR2 reads SMNVEV (reference sequence).

At least ten counts were recorded for this clonotype. The chain combines TRBV15 with TRBJ1-4; perhaps TRBD1 as D (5 bases). The germline V gene has CDR1 LNHNV and CDR2 YYDKDF (reference sequence). The CDR3 spans 16 residues. The V end lost 2 bases, the J end lost 3 bases, and 13 bases lay between the germline ends. The CDR3 reads CATSRQGEVPNEKLFF. CDR3 DNA: TGTGCCACCAGCAGACAGGGTGAGGTGCCTAATGAAAAACTGTTTTTT.